Presented here are 15 T cell receptor beta chains from one specimen sequenced in a study of regulatory T cells in long-lasting Graves disease. Researchers made TCR beta libraries by using iRepertoire HTBI primers and running Arm-PCR on CDR3 regions. TCRdb called the multiplex PCR reads again in MiXCR, with one record for every CDR3 protein. The sample comprises about 530,000 distinct CDR3 sequences, roughly a sixth of which are singletons, and 20% to 25% rests with the top ten. Sample time point: newly diagnosed GD, antithyroid drugs for less than 3 months. The TCR library used RNA extracted from PBMCs. This sample also appeared in a second study, on T cells in Graves' hyperthyroidism and ophthalmopathy.

Sequencing was performed on peripheral blood mononuclear cells (PBMCs), taken at new diagnosis, from a patient treated with antithyroid drugs. The receptors shown here come from a middle-aged woman with Graves disease.

This clonotype was observed a few times. V is TRBV28 and J is TRBJ1-2; 8 bases agree with TRBD1. The CDR3 length is 14 residues. J gave up 10 bases and V 4 bases, and 11 bases lay outside the gene matches. Germline CDR1 is MDHEN and CDR2 is SYDVKM. CDR3 region: CASSSDRGWAPYTF. The CDR3 coding sequence is TGTGCCAGCAGTTCCGACAGGGGATGGGCTCCCTACACCTTC.

In the case of this clonotype: This sequence may be a read error, since a much larger clone differs from it by one base. The rearrangement links TRBV5-1 to TRBJ1-4; D is possibly TRBD1 (6 bases). The germline gives CDR1 SGHRS, CDR2 YFSETQ. Between the trimmed V and J ends, which lost 0 bases and 6 bases, there was a span of 9 bases. The CDR3 runs to 14 residues. The DNA for the CDR3 is TGCGCCAGCAGCTTGGAGGGGGGGTATGAAAAACTGTTTTTT. Amino acid sequence: CASSLEGGYEKLFF.

This clonotype was seen many times. The gene calls are TRBV18 and TRBJ1-1; TRBD1 matches at 8 bases. Germline CDR1 KGHSH, CDR2 LQKENI. The junction had 8 bases not matched to a gene; V was cut back by 3 bases and J by 11 bases. There are 13 residues in the CDR3. The CDR3 nucleotides are TGTGCCAGCTCACCGAGAGGACAGGGATTGGCTTTCTTT. The encoded protein is CASSPRGQGLAFF.

The chain couples TRBV29-1 to TRBJ2-2; D is ambiguous. The CDR3 has 12 residues. V gave up 5 bases and J gave up 5 bases, with 9 bases separating them. Germline values: CDR1 SQVTM, CDR2 ANQGSEA. The CDR3 region is CSVPVGTGELFF. CDR3 DNA sequence: TGCAGCGTTCCCGTAGGTACCGGGGAGCTGTTTTTT.

This sequence joins TRBV7-9 and TRBJ1-2; D gene unclear. Looked up from germline, CDR1 is SEHNR and CDR2 is FQNEAQ (reference sequence). The CDR3 has 14 residues. V was pared by 1 base and J by 3 bases, with 9 bases between. CDR3 DNA: TGTGCCAGCAGCTTAGACCAGTACGACTATGGCTACACCTTC. Amino acids: CASSLDQYDYGYTF.

The sample holds one count of this clonotype. The chain joins TRBV28 to TRBJ1-3; D perhaps matches TRBD1 (5 bases). The CDR3 is 17 amino acids. Germline V gene data show CDR1 as MDHEN and CDR2 as SYDVKM. V was shortened by 2 bases and J by 1 base, with 15 bases between the two germline ends. The CDR3 loop reads CASSLPRAGRSGNTIYF. CDR3 DNA: TGTGCCAGCAGTTTACCCAGGGCAGGGCGGTCTGGAAACACCATATATTTT.

This clonotype showed up many times. This chain uses TRBV20-1 with TRBJ2-3; D gene ambiguous. This CDR3 region has 14 residues. In germline, CDR1 is DFQATT, CDR2 SNEGSKA (reference sequence). The chain's CDR3 is CTVDGPLSTDTQYF. For the CDR3, the DNA is TGCACAGTCGACGGGCCTCTTAGCACAGATACGCAGTATTTT.

This clonotype has a count of ten or more. The rearrangement links TRBV12-3 or TRBV12-4 to TRBJ1-4; the D gene is possibly TRBD1 (5 bases). The V end lost 3 bases, the J end lost 7 bases, and 15 bases lay between the germline ends. The CDR3 is made up of 15 amino acids. The CDR3 nucleotides read TGTGCCAGCAGTTTTGGGTCGAAGGGACCTGAAAAACTGTTTTTT. The encoded protein is CASSFGSKGPEKLFF.

This clonotype was detected only a few times. The CDR3 DNA sequence: TGCAGTGCTAGAGACGACCTTAACACTGAAGCTTTCTTT. This encodes CSARDDLNTEAFF. The chain has TRBV20-1 and TRBJ1-1; D call uncertain. The germline V gene encodes CDR1 DFQATT and CDR2 SNEGSKA (reference sequence). Between the trimmed V and J ends, which lost 0 bases and 2 bases, there was a span of 7 bases. The CDR3 has 13 residues.

This clonotype was recorded at least ten times. The chain couples TRBV2 to TRBJ2-7, with unresolved D. From germline, CDR1 is SNHLY and CDR2 FYNNEI. The CDR3 runs to 14 residues. Trimming left V 6 bases short and J 6 bases short, with 18 bases between. The CDR3 bases are TGTGCCAGCAGGCAGCGACAAAACCCCCCCGAGCAGTACTTC. Residues: CASRQRQNPPEQYF.

This clonotype has only a few counts. This chain links TRBV9 with TRBJ2-5; the D is unclear. V was pared by 3 bases and J by 3 bases, with 9 bases between. This CDR3 is built from 13 residues. The germline gives CDR1 SGDLS, CDR2 YYNGEE. The CDR3 DNA is TGTGCCAGCAGCGCTGCCCCGAAAGAGACCCAGTACTTC. It translates to CASSAAPKETQYF.

With regard to this clonotype: Being one base from a much bigger clone, this may be a read error. This sequence joins TRBV7-3 and TRBJ1-4; D not certain. Germline values: CDR1 SGHTA, CDR2 FQGTGA. This CDR3 is built from 17 residues. CDR3 sequence (DNA): TGTGCCAGCAGCTCCCGCCGAGCCGGAGCTTTGTCTGAAAAACTGGTTTTT. This sequence encodes CASSSRRAGALSEKLVF. Drawing the rest from reference TRBV7-3 and TRBJ1-4, the complete variable domain is GAGVSQTPSNKVTEKGKYVELRCDPISGHTALYWYRQSLGQGPEFLIYFQGTGAADDSGLPNDRFFAVRPEGSVSTLKIQRTERGDSAVYLCASSSRRAGALSEKLVFGSGTQLSVL.

The V call is TRBV7-9, the J call TRBJ1-2, with no clear D. Germline V gene data show CDR1 as SEHNR and CDR2 as FQNEAQ (reference sequence). This CDR3 region has 14 residues. Trimming removed 1 base from V and 4 bases from J, with 10 bases in between. CDR3 sequence: CASSLVERPYGYTF. The CDR3, as DNA: TGTGCCAGCAGCTTAGTGGAAAGGCCCTATGGCTACACCTTC.

Only a few counts were recorded for this clonotype. This rearrangement joins TRBV12-3 or TRBV12-4 to TRBJ2-1; 10 bases are a match to TRBD2. The CDR3 is 15 residues long. The V segment lost 3 bases and the J segment 9 bases; nucleotides outside the gene matches: 8. This chain's CDR3 is CASSLSSGGIGEQFF. For the CDR3, the DNA is TGTGCCAGCAGTTTGAGTAGCGGGGGGATAGGTGAGCAGTTCTTC.

The J gene is TRBJ2-7, the V gene TRBV28; D remains ambiguous. Germline CDR1 reads MDHEN; CDR2 reads SYDVKM. V shed 6 bases and J shed 6 bases, with 18 bases lying between them. This CDR3 comprises 14 residues. DNA of the CDR3: TGTGCCAGCAGCCACCCTCGGTGGGTGGGCGAGCAGTACTTC. It yields the protein CASSHPRWVGEQYF. The full variable domain, its missing parts supplied by reference TRBV28 and TRBJ2-7, is DVKVTQSSRYLVKRTGEKVFLECVQDMDHENMFWYRQDPGLGLRLIYFSYDVKMKEKGDIPEGYSVSREKKERFSLILESASTNQTSMYLCASSHPRWVGEQYFGPGTRLTVT.